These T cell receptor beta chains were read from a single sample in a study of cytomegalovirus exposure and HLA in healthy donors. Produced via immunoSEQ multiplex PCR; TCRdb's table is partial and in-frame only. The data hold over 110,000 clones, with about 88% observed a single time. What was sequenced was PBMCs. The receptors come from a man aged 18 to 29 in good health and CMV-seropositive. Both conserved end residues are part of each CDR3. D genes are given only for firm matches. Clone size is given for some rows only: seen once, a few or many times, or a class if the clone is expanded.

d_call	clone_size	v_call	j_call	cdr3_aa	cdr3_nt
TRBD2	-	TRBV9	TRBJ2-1	CASSVGPGTSGHNEQFF	TGTGCCAGCAGCGTGGGGCCCGGGACTAGCGGACACAATGAGCAGTTCTTC
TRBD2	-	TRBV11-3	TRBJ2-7	CASSLSGIGEQYF	TGTGCCAGCAGCTTAAGCGGGATCGGAGAGCAGTACTTC
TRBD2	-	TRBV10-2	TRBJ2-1	CASRPTSAINEQFF	TGCGCCAGCCGGCCCACTAGCGCCATTAATGAGCAGTTCTTC
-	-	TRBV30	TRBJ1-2	CAWSAVSGGYTF	TGTGCCTGGAGTGCAGTATCAGGTGGCTACACCTTC
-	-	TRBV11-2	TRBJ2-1	CASSSRRYGQNEQFF	TGTGCCAGCAGCAGCCGACGGTACGGACAGAATGAGCAGTTCTTC
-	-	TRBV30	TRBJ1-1	CAWSRGDGNTEAFF	TGTGCCTGGAGTCGGGGGGACGGGAACACTGAAGCTTTCTTT
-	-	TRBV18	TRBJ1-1	CASSPPGNTEAFF	TGTGCCAGCTCACCTCCGGGTAACACTGAAGCTTTCTTT
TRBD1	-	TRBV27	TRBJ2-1	CASTRTGGTNTEQFF	TGTGCCAGCACCCGAACAGGGGGTACTAACACTGAGCAGTTCTTC
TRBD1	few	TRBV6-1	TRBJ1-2	CASSPTGSYGYTF	TGTGCCAGCAGTCCGACAGGGAGCTATGGCTACACCTTC
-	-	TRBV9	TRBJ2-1	CASSGRGHEQFF	TGTGCCAGCAGCGGTAGAGGCCATGAGCAGTTCTTC
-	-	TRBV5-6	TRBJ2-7	CASSLEQRAYEQYF	TGTGCCAGCAGCTTGGAACAGAGAGCCTACGAGCAGTACTTC
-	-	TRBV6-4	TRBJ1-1	CASSDTPTTEAFF	TGTGCCAGCAGTGACACCCCTACCACTGAAGCTTTCTTT
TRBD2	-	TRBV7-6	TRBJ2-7	CASSQGLASYEQYF	TGTGCCAGCAGCCAGGGACTAGCGAGTTACGAGCAGTACTTC
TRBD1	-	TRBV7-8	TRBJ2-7	CASSTSGTGAREQYF	TGTGCCAGCAGCACATCAGGGACAGGGGCTCGCGAGCAGTACTTC
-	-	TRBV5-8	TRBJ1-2	CASSLGRQYYGYTF	TGTGCCAGCAGCTTGGGTCGACAGTACTATGGCTACACCTTC
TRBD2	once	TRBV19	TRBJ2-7	CASSEGLAGAEYEQYF	TGTGCCAGTAGTGAAGGACTAGCGGGAGCGGAATACGAGCAGTACTTC
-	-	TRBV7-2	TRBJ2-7	CASSPLGGYEQYF	TGTGCCAGCAGCCCCCTCGGGGGCTACGAGCAGTACTTC
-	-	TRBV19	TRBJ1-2	CASSMGAGLLYGYTF	TGTGCCAGTAGTATGGGGGCGGGCTTGCTCTATGGCTACACCTTC
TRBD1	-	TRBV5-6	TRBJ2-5	CASSFLPGRDRASGAQYF	TGTGCCAGCAGCTTCCTCCCCGGCCGGGACAGGGCGTCCGGGGCCCAGTACTTC
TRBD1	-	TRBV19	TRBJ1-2	CASMYNSGQSLSYGYTF	TGTGCCAGTATGTATAATTCGGGACAGTCACTAAGCTATGGCTACACCTTC
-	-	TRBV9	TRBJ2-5	CASSVVIGGSETQYF	TGTGCCAGCAGCGTTGTCATTGGGGGCAGCGAGACCCAGTACTTC
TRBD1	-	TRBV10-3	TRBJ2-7	CAISEISGGRYEQYF	TGTGCCATCAGTGAGATTTCAGGGGGACGCTACGAGCAGTACTTC
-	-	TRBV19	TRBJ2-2	CASNRWEVTGELFF	TGTGCCAGTAACAGGTGGGAGGTCACCGGGGAGCTGTTTTTT
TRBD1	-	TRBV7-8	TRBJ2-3	CASSLARAGGAVPDTQYF	TGTGCCAGCAGCTTAGCGCGGGCAGGGGGCGCCGTCCCAGATACGCAGTATTTT
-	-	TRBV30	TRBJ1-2	CAWSQVYYGYTF	TGTGCCTGGAGTCAGGTTTACTATGGCTACACCTTC
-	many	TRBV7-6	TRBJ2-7	CASSLAQGHEQYF	TGTGCCAGCAGCTTAGCCCAGGGTCACGAGCAGTACTTC
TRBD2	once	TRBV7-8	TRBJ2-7	CATGNGTRPTGEQYF	TGTGCCACCGGTAACGGGACTAGACCTACGGGGGAACAGTACTTC
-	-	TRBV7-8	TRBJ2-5	CASSTLEGGRETQYF	TGTGCCAGCAGCACCCTGGAGGGAGGTAGAGAGACCCAGTACTTC
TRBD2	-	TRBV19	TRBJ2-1	CASSIRTSGRNEQFF	TGTGCCAGTAGTATAAGAACTAGCGGGAGGAATGAGCAGTTCTTC
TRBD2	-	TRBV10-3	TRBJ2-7	CAIRGREGPYEQYF	TGTGCCATCCGTGGGCGGGAGGGCCCCTACGAGCAGTACTTC
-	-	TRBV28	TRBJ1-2	CASSFSLANYGYTF	TGTGCCAGCAGTTTTTCCCTCGCTAACTATGGCTACACCTTC
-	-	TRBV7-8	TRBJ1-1	CASSPWRSGTNTEAFF	TGTGCCAGCAGCCCGTGGAGGTCGGGCACGAACACTGAAGCTTTCTTT
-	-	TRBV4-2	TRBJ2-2	CASSQDSVSGELFF	TGTGCCAGCAGCCAAGACTCGGTCTCCGGGGAGCTGTTTTTT
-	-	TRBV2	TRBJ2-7	CASSVRQGTFYEQYF	TGTGCCAGCAGTGTCCGTCAGGGGACCTTCTACGAGCAGTACTTC
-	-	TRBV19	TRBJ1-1	CASSTQTGTEAFF	TGTGCCAGTAGTACCCAAACGGGCACTGAAGCTTTCTTT
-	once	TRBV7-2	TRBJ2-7	CASSRGPVGGTYEQYF	TGTGCCAGCAGCCGCGGCCCGGTTGGGGGCACCTACGAGCAGTACTTC
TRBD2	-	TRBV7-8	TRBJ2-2	CASSLREGTGELFF	TGTGCCAGCAGCTTGCGGGAGGGAACCGGGGAGCTGTTTTTT
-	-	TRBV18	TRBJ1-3	CASSPGAAPSGNTIYF	TGTGCCAGCTCACCAGGGGCAGCTCCCTCTGGAAACACCATATATTTT
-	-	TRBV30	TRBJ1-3	CAWSASSGNTIYF	TGTGCCTGGAGTGCCAGCTCTGGAAACACCATATATTTT
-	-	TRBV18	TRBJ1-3	CAIPGGGNTIYF	TGTGCCATCCCAGGAGGTGGAAACACCATATATTTT
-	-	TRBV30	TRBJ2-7	CAWSVGVNEQYF	TGTGCCTGGAGTGTAGGGGTCAACGAGCAGTACTTC
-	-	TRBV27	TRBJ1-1	CASSFTGKNTEAFF	TGTGCCAGCAGTTTCACAGGAAAGAACACTGAAGCTTTCTTT
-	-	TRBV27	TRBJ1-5	CASSPTTTQGSNQPQHF	TGTGCCAGCAGTCCGACCACCACACAGGGTAGCAATCAGCCCCAGCATTTT
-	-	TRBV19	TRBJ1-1	CASSSPGRNTEAFF	TGTGCCAGTAGTAGTCCGGGGAGGAACACTGAAGCTTTCTTT
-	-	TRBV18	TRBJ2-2	CASSPGQTTGELFF	TGTGCCAGCTCACCAGGGCAGACCACCGGGGAGCTGTTTTTT
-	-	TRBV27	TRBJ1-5	CASSEGTNQPQHF	TGTGCCAGCTCGGAGGGGACGAATCAGCCCCAGCATTTT
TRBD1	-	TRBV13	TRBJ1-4	CASSEQTGGYEKLFF	TGTGCCAGCAGCGAACAGACAGGGGGCTATGAAAAACTGTTTTTT
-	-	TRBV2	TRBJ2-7	CASSESLTGEQYF	TGTGCCAGCAGTGAAAGTCTGACGGGGGAGCAGTACTTC
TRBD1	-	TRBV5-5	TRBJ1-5	CASRRDRESQPQHF	TGTGCCAGCAGGCGGGACAGGGAAAGTCAGCCCCAGCATTTT
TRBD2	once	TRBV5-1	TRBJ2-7	CASSLWEGSYEQYF	TGCGCCAGCAGCTTGTGGGAGGGGTCCTACGAGCAGTACTTC
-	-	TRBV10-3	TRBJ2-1	CAISPRAADEQFF	TGTGCCATCTCCCCGAGGGCTGCGGATGAGCAGTTCTTC
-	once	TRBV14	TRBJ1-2	CASSQEGNRGRYGYTF	TGTGCCAGCAGCCAAGAAGGCAACCGGGGGAGATATGGCTACACCTTC
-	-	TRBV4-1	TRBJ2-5	CASSPIRAGTPETQYF	TGCGCCAGCAGCCCTATCCGGGCGGGAACTCCGGAGACCCAGTACTTC
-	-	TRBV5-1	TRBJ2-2	CASSLVPGDLRELFF	TGCGCCAGCAGCTTGGTGCCGGGGGATCTACGGGAGCTGTTTTTT
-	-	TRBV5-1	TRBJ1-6	CASSLGGGNSYNSPLHF	TGCGCCAGCAGCTTGGGTGGAGGTAACTCCTATAATTCACCCCTCCACTTT
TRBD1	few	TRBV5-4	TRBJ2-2	CASSPGGANTGELFF	TGTGCCAGCAGCCCAGGGGGAGCGAACACCGGGGAGCTGTTTTTT
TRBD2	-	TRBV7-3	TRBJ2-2	CASSFLAGGPNTGELFF	TGTGCCAGCAGCTTCCTAGCGGGAGGCCCTAACACCGGGGAGCTGTTTTTT
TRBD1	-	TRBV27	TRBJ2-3	CASSELGQRFSDTQYF	TGTGCCAGCAGTGAGTTGGGACAGCGATTCTCAGATACGCAGTATTTT
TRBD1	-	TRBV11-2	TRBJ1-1	CASSSDRGLKDTEAFF	TGTGCCAGCAGTTCCGACAGGGGGCTGAAGGACACTGAAGCTTTCTTT
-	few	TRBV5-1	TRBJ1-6	CASSLGYGSPLHF	TGCGCCAGCAGCTTGGGATACGGTTCACCCCTCCACTTT